Below, 30 T cell receptor beta chains from the same sample are listed, as sequenced in a study of blood T cells in healthy people across ages. The authors ran a second PCR of 7 to 11 cycles using a sample-barcoded 5' primer and a J-beta primer mix. TCRdb reanalysed the 5' RACE reads using MiXCR and keeps one entry per CDR3 protein. The sample includes about 1,600,000 distinct CDR3 sequences, roughly 40% of them seen just once. Sequencing was carried out using blood. Receptor source: a woman aged 18-29 years in good health.

The chain carries TRBV27 and TRBJ2-1; the D call may be TRBD1 or TRBD2 (5 bases each). CDR1 is MNHEY and CDR2 is SMNVEV in the germline V gene (reference sequence). V gave up 7 bases and J gave up 13 bases, with 17 bases separating them. The length of the CDR3 is 12 residues. CDR3 sequence reads: CASTLPNGTQFF. Here the CDR3 DNA reads TGTGCCAGCACTCTCCCCAACGGGACCCAGTTCTTC.

This clonotype turned up a few times. The V and J genes are TRBV7-2 and TRBJ2-7; 8 bases align to TRBD1. Trimming took 5 bases from V and 0 from J; bases not matched to a gene: 15. This CDR3 is 18 amino acids long. Germline CDR1 and CDR2: SGHTA and FQGNSA. The chain's CDR3 is CASSPQGQGAFSSYEQYF. For the CDR3, the DNA is TGTGCCAGCAGCCCTCAGGGGCAGGGGGCATTTAGCTCCTACGAGCAGTACTTC.

The J gene is TRBJ2-1, the V gene TRBV24-1; the D is unclear. The CDR3 is made up of 14 amino acids. Germline CDR1 and CDR2: KGHDR and SFDVKD. Deletions cut 5 bases from V and 0 bases from J, with 7 bases between. The CDR3, as DNA: TGTGCCACCAGTGTATCGAGCTCCTACAATGAGCAGTTCTTC. Protein product: CATSVSSSYNEQFF.

V is TRBV6-5 and J is TRBJ2-1; D may correspond to TRBD1 or TRBD2 (5 bases each). The CDR3 runs 11 residues. V shed 7 bases and J shed 9 bases, with 10 bases lying between them. Per germline, CDR1 MNHEY and CDR2 SVGAGI. The CDR3 DNA follows: TGTGCCAGCACCCGGGACGCTGAGCAGTTCTTC. It codes for CASTRDAEQFF.

This sequence joins TRBV7-2 and TRBJ1-1, with D uncertain. This CDR3 is 14 amino acids long. Germline CDR1 is SGHTA and CDR2 is FQGNSA. Deletions cut 3 bases from V and 5 bases from J, with 13 bases between. CDR3 loop: CASSFLKGGTEAFF. The CDR3 DNA reads TGTGCCAGCAGCTTCCTTAAGGGAGGTACTGAAGCTTTCTTT.

Worth noting for this clonotype: A much larger clone differs from this one at a single base, so this may be a read error. This chain connects TRBV10-3 to TRBJ1-2; D call uncertain. The length of the CDR3 is 13 residues. From germline, CDR1 is ENHRY and CDR2 SYGVKD. The CDR3 bases are TGTGCCATCAGTAATACAGCTCTGGATGGCTGCACCTTC. Protein product: CAISNTALDGCTF.

This chain joins TRBV6-5 and TRBJ2-7, with D unclear. CDR3 length equals 12 residues. Trimming shortened V by 7 bases and J by 5 bases, and 12 bases separated the two germline ends. Germline V gene sequence: CDR1 MNHEY, CDR2 SVGAGI. Written as DNA, the CDR3 is TGTGCCAGCACAGGTGGGGTCCACGAGCAGTACTTC. This codes for CASTGGVHEQYF.

This clonotype was seen only a few times. The chain carries TRBV30 and TRBJ2-4; TRBD1 matches at 7 bases. CDR1 and CDR2 from the germline V gene are GTSNPN and SVGIG (reference sequence). The CDR3 contains 16 residues. V was pared by 1 base and J by 0 bases, with 6 bases of the junction left unmatched. CDR3 amino acids: CAWSGGTELAKNIQYF. Written as DNA, the CDR3 is TGTGCCTGGAGTGGGGGGACAGAGCTAGCCAAAAACATTCAGTACTTC.

This clonotype was seen only a few times. The genes are TRBV29-1 and TRBJ1-5, with 7 bases matching TRBD1. Trimming cost V 7 bases and J 3 bases; bases outside gene matches: 6. CDR1 is SQVTM and CDR2 is ANQGSEA in the germline V gene. The CDR3 is 13 residues long. CDR3 residues: CSGSRGNNQPQHF. The CDR3 DNA follows: TGCAGCGGCTCCAGGGGGAACAATCAGCCCCAGCATTTT.

The genes are TRBV6-6 and TRBJ1-4; D unresolved. Germline V gives CDR1 MNHNY, CDR2 SVGAGI (reference sequence). The CDR3 loop spans 14 amino acids. The V end lost 8 bases, the J end lost 8 bases, and 18 bases lay between the germline ends. Written as DNA, the CDR3 is TGTGCCAGCGGGCCAGGCGGCGCGGGGGAAAAACTGTTTTTT. Its protein product is CASGPGGAGEKLFF.

V is TRBV6-6 and J is TRBJ2-5; D not certain. Trimming shortened V by 0 bases and J by 4 bases, and 9 bases separated the two germline ends. The CDR3 is made up of 14 amino acids. In germline, CDR1 is MNHNY, CDR2 SVGAGI (reference sequence). For the CDR3, the DNA is TGTGCCAGCAGTTACTCGAACCAACGAGAGACCCAGTACTTC. Translating gives CASSYSNQRETQYF.

The chain joins TRBV28 to TRBJ2-6; 7 nucleotides line up with TRBD2. This CDR3 contains 19 residues. Germline lookup yields CDR1 MDHEN and CDR2 SYDVKM. Germline trimming cut 3 bases from V and 12 bases from J; bases unmatched to any gene: 23. The CDR3 loop reads CASSFGGVSSRESLRVLTF. DNA for the CDR3: TGTGCCAGCAGTTTTGGGGGGGTCTCGAGTCGTGAGTCGCTCCGCGTCCTGACTTTC.

V is TRBV6-2 or TRBV6-3 and J is TRBJ1-1; no reliable D call. V shed 4 bases and J shed 0 bases, with 18 bases lying between them. The CDR3 sequence is 17 residues long. Germline loops: CDR1 MNHEY, CDR2 SVGEGT. CDR3 loop: CASSSPRGGSMNTEAFF. As DNA, the CDR3 is TGTGCCAGCAGTTCCCCACGAGGTGGGTCTATGAACACTGAAGCTTTCTTT.

This chain links TRBV29-1 with TRBJ1-4, with TRBD1 matching 8 bases. Germline V gene lookup returns CDR1 SQVTM and CDR2 ANQGSEA. This CDR3 is built from 11 residues. Losses at the gene ends were 1 base for V and 16 bases for J; bases not matched to a gene: 5. This chain's CDR3 is CSVEGYRGSFF. In nucleotides, the CDR3 is TGCAGCGTTGAAGGGTACAGGGGGTCGTTTTTT.

V is TRBV27 and J is TRBJ2-5; 12 bases fit TRBD1. Germline CDR1 and CDR2: MNHEY and SMNVEV (reference sequence). The CDR3 contains 18 residues. V trimming: 4 bases; J trimming: 1 base; junction bases outside the gene matches: 10. In DNA form, the CDR3 reads TGTGCCAGCAGTTCGTTCCGGGACAGGGGGCGCTTCCAAGAGACCCAGTACTTC. Its translation: CASSSFRDRGRFQETQYF.

The rearrangement links TRBV7-2 to TRBJ1-5; D is unresolved. Germline CDR1 is SGHTA and CDR2 is FQGNSA. The V gene lost 5 bases and the J gene lost 1 base, with 12 bases spanning the gap. This CDR3 region has 15 residues. CDR3 in amino acids: CASSNHPNSNQPQHF. For the CDR3, the DNA is TGTGCCAGCAGCAATCATCCGAACAGCAATCAGCCCCAGCATTTT.

This chain joins TRBV12-3 or TRBV12-4 and TRBJ2-7; TRBD1 is a possible D gene (6 bases). V gave up 3 bases and J gave up 5 bases, with 20 bases separating them. This CDR3 is 16 amino acids long. CDR3 nucleotides: TGTGCCAGCAGTTTCAAACTAACAGGGAGAACCCACGAGCAGTACTTC. It yields the protein CASSFKLTGRTHEQYF.

The rearrangement joins TRBV6-1 to TRBJ2-4, with 11 bases that match TRBD1. The assigned J gene may be wrong: the sequence end matches TRBJ2-7 better. The CDR3 is 16 residues long. The germline V gene has CDR1 MNHNS and CDR2 SASEGT. CDR3 nucleotides: TGTGCCAGCAGTAACCTCGTCGGGACAGGGGGGTACGAGCAGTACTTC. It is translated as CASSNLVGTGGYEQYF.

Comments on this clonotype: A read error may account for a junction end that differs from germline. The J gene is TRBJ1-1, the V gene TRBV29-1; 8 bases are a match to TRBD1. This CDR3 contains 13 residues. The germline V gene has CDR1 SQVTM and CDR2 ANQGSEA. The chain's CDR3 is CSVEGQGWTEAFF. The CDR3, as DNA: TGCAGCGTCGAAGGACAGGGTTGGACTGAAGCTTTCTTT.

This clonotype was seen repeatedly, ten times or more. V and J are TRBV10-3 and TRBJ2-1, with D unresolved. Gene TRBJ2-7 matches the end of the DNA better, so the J call may be wrong. The CDR3 contains 15 residues. CDR1 is ENHRY, CDR2 SYGVKD, per germline. In DNA, the CDR3 is TGTGCCATCAAGTCCGAAATAGGTTCCTACAATGAGCAGTACTTC. Its protein product is CAIKSEIGSYNEQYF.

Only a few counts were recorded for this clonotype. The chain has TRBV7-9 and TRBJ2-1; 12 positions match TRBD1. Unmatched junction bases numbered 10, after V lost 5 bases and J lost 8 bases. CDR1 SEHNR and CDR2 FQNEAQ come from the germline V gene (reference sequence). CDR3 size: 16 residues. The CDR3 coding sequence is TGTGCCAGCAGCCAGGGGAGGGGACAGGGGGCCGATGAGCAGTTCTTC. Its protein is CASSQGRGQGADEQFF. The full variable domain, with the rest looked up from reference TRBV7-9 and TRBJ2-1, is DTGVSQNPRHKITKRGQNVTFRCDPISEHNRLYWYRQTLGQGPEFLTYFQNEAQLEKSRLLSDRFSAERPKGSFSTLEIQRTEQGDSAMYLCASSQGRGQGADEQFFGPGTRLTVL.

This clonotype showed up just a few times. J is TRBJ2-1 and V is TRBV21-1; no check of the table's D call, TRBD1, against the DNA was made. TRBV21-1 is given as a pseudogene. The CDR3 is 14 amino acids. The DNA for the CDR3 is TGTGCCAGCAGCAGGCCGGGGAGATACAATGAGCAGTTCTTC. Its protein product is CASSRPGRYNEQFF.

CDR3 in DNA: TGTGCCAGCACTAATGTGGAGAGCTCCTATAATGAGCAGTACTTC. This encodes CASTNVESSYNEQYF. This sequence joins TRBV21-1 and TRBJ2-1. The better agreement between TRBJ2-7 and the DNA end casts doubt on the J call. TRBV21-1 is recorded as a pseudogene. CDR3 length: 15 residues.

The rearrangement uses TRBV9 and TRBJ2-7, with 9 positions matching TRBD2. Germline loops: CDR1 SGDLS, CDR2 YYNGEE. The ends lost 3 bases at V and 0 bases at J; junction bases unmatched: 7. The CDR3 is 16 amino acids. The CDR3 nucleotides are TGTGCCAGCAGCGCAAAGACTAGCGGAGTCTCCTACGAGCAGTACTTC. This codes for CASSAKTSGVSYEQYF.

This clonotype was observed a handful of times. J is TRBJ2-7 and V is TRBV7-9, with 9 positions matching TRBD1. J lost 6 bases, V lost 5 bases, and 8 bases had no gene match. This CDR3 has 14 amino acids. The V gene's germline CDR1 is SEHNR and CDR2 FQNEAQ (reference sequence). CDR3 in amino acids: CASSLKGQGPEQYF. The CDR3 DNA sequence: TGTGCCAGCAGCCTGAAGGGACAGGGACCCGAGCAGTACTTC.

In its sample, this clonotype was seen a few times. The CDR3 protein is CAIRQGADNEQFF. In nucleotides, the CDR3 is TGTGCCATCAGACAGGGGGCGGACAATGAGCAGTTCTTC. The chain recombines TRBV10-3 with TRBJ2-1; 9 bases are a match to TRBD1. CDR1 and CDR2 from the germline V gene are ENHRY and SYGVKD. Trimming cost V 6 bases and J 5 bases; bases outside gene matches: 2. CDR3 length: 13 amino acids.

About this clonotype: This sequence may be a read error, since a much larger clone differs from it by one base. This chain links TRBV10-3 with TRBJ1-2, with 7 bases that match TRBD1. This CDR3 has 13 amino acids. V shed 4 bases and J 8 bases; nucleotides not matched to a gene: 7. CDR1 and CDR2 from the germline V gene are ENHRY and SYGVKD. The CDR3 DNA is TGTGCCATCAGTGGAGGGGGCCCTGCGGGCTACACCTTC. As protein: CAISGGGPAGYTF.

The CDR3 DNA is TGCAGTGCTAGAGCGGCAGGGGACCCTTTCTCTGGAAACACCATATATTTT. Its translation: CSARAAGDPFSGNTIYF. The chain couples TRBV20-1 to TRBJ1-3, with a weak D call TRBD1 (6 bases). This CDR3 has 17 residues. Germline loops: CDR1 DFQATT, CDR2 SNEGSKA (reference sequence). Trimming took off 1 base at V and 0 bases at J, with 16 bases between the two ends.

This clonotype was detected many times. This chain uses TRBV4-2 with TRBJ2-1, with a possible D match to TRBD1 (7 bases). Germline CDR1 is LGHNA and CDR2 is YNFKEQ. This CDR3 has 13 residues. Trimming stripped 0 bases from V and 8 bases from J, with 8 bases between. The CDR3 DNA follows: TGTGCCAGCAGCCAAGACAGGGGGGATGAGCAGTTCTTC. Protein product: CASSQDRGDEQFF.

The V call is TRBV29-1, the J call TRBJ1-2, with 9 bases fitting TRBD1. Per germline, CDR1 SQVTM and CDR2 ANQGSEA. The CDR3 is 12 residues long. The V gene end was trimmed by 6 bases and the J gene end by 8 bases; junction bases not matched to a gene: 7. CDR3 bases: TGCAGCGTCGAGGGGACAGGGTGCGGCTACACCTTC. Translated: CSVEGTGCGYTF.